The 18 T cell receptor beta chains presented below share a single source sample, sequenced in a study of sequential checkpoint blockade in melanoma. The treatment denotes: randomized to nivolumab then ipilimumab (arm A) or the reverse (arm B). The method was immunoSEQ multiplex PCR; TCRdb's version includes in-frame clones alone and lacks a portion of them. The table lists more than 25,000 clones, 85% to 90% of them singletons. The sample in question was CD8+ T cells sorted from blood (inferred from file names), obtained from a patient given nivolumab and ipilimumab in sequence. The receptors stem from a human donor with melanoma.

The rearrangement joins TRBV4-1 to TRBJ2-7, with 8 positions matching TRBD2. There are 16 residues in the CDR3. V lost 3 bases to trimming and J lost 0 bases; unmatched junction nucleotides: 7. Germline assignment: CDR1 MGHRA and CDR2 YSYEKL. The CDR3 is CASSQGSGIFSYEQYF. Written as DNA, the CDR3 is TGCGCCAGCAGCCAGGGTAGCGGGATATTCTCCTACGAGCAGTACTTC.

The chain joins TRBV6-5 to TRBJ1-1; D is unclear. Germline loops: CDR1 MNHEY, CDR2 SVGAGI. The CDR3 sequence is 14 residues long. The V end was cut by 0 bases, the J end by 4 bases, with 9 bases between. CDR3 sequence reads: CASSYSEGGTEAFF. DNA for the CDR3: TGTGCCAGCAGTTACTCGGAGGGAGGCACTGAAGCTTTCTTT.

The chain carries TRBV13 and TRBJ2-5, with 9 bases that match TRBD1. The CDR3 length is 17 residues. The germline V gene encodes CDR1 PRHDT and CDR2 FYEKMQ (reference sequence). Germline trimming cut 2 bases from V and 1 base from J; bases unmatched to any gene: 8. CDR3 bases: TGTGCCAGCAGCTTACTCGGGGACAGGGAGGGCCAAGAGACCCAGTACTTC. Protein sequence: CASSLLGDREGQETQYF.

V usage is TRBV18 and J usage is TRBJ2-1; 13 positions agree with TRBD2. Trimming took 4 bases from V and 7 from J; bases not matched to a gene: 19. Germline V gives CDR1 KGHSH, CDR2 LQKENI. CDR3 length: 20 amino acids. The DNA for the CDR3 is TGTGCCAGCTCACGCGGCAAAGTGGCTATTTTGGGACTAGCGGGGAATGAGCAGTTCTTC. This codes for CASSRGKVAILGLAGNEQFF. Using reference TRBV18 and TRBJ2-1 for the parts outside the CDR3, the full variable domain is NAGVMQNPRHLVRRRGQEARLRCSPMKGHSHVYWYRQLPEEGLKFMVYLQKENIIDESGMPKERFSAEFPKEGPSILRIQQVVRGDSAAYFCASSRGKVAILGLAGNEQFFGPGTRLTVL.

The rearrangement joins TRBV9 to TRBJ2-1; D ambiguous. This CDR3 is built from 11 residues. Germline CDR1 SGDLS, CDR2 YYNGEE. V gave up 4 bases and J gave up 5 bases, with 4 bases separating them. CDR3 sequence (DNA): TGTGCCAGCAGCCCAGACAATGAGCAGTTCTTC. Its protein product is CASSPDNEQFF.

The V gene is TRBV5-6, the J gene TRBJ1-1; the D is unclear. CDR1 is SGHDT, CDR2 YYEEEE, per germline. Trimming pared 2 bases from V and 7 bases from J, leaving 9 bases between. The CDR3 is made up of 12 amino acids. CDR3 sequence (DNA): TGTGCCAGCAGCTTCGGAGGTCATGAAGCTTTCTTT. Translating gives CASSFGGHEAFF.

V is TRBV29-1 and J is TRBJ1-2; 10 bases match TRBD1. The V and J ends lost 6 bases and 4 bases, in that order; junction bases with no gene match: 5. Germline CDR1 is SQVTM and CDR2 is ANQGSEA. The CDR3 runs 13 residues. CDR3 in DNA: TGCAGCGTCGCGACAGGGGGCACCTATGGCTACACCTTC. Translating it yields CSVATGGTYGYTF.

This sequence joins TRBV6-5 and TRBJ2-1; no reliable D call. The CDR3 is 15 amino acids. Germline V gives CDR1 MNHEY, CDR2 SVGAGI. Trimming left V 7 bases short and J 0 bases short, with 13 bases between. The CDR3 DNA reads TGTGCCAGCACCAACTACCCGAGCTCCTACAATGAGCAGTTCTTC. It encodes CASTNYPSSYNEQFF.

The CDR3: CAWSVVQNYGYTF. DNA of the CDR3: TGTGCCTGGAGTGTAGTTCAGAACTATGGCTACACCTTC. The chain carries TRBV30 and TRBJ1-2; no definite D call. The germline CDR1 and CDR2 sequences are GTSNPN and SVGIG (reference sequence). V was pared by 0 bases and J by 2 bases, with 7 bases between. The CDR3 loop spans 13 amino acids.

V gene TRBV11-3 combines with J gene TRBJ2-1, with D tentatively TRBD1 (5 bases). This CDR3 has 14 amino acids. Germline values: CDR1 SGHNT, CDR2 YENEEA. V lost 2 bases and J lost 4, with 9 bases in between. CDR3 bases: TGTGCCAGCAGCTTATCGGCAGGGTACAATGAGCAGTTCTTC. Protein: CASSLSAGYNEQFF.

This chain links TRBV7-9 with TRBJ1-2; unclear D gene. V was clipped by 1 base and J by 0 bases, with 9 bases between them. Looked up from germline, CDR1 is SEHNR and CDR2 is FQNEAQ (reference sequence). This CDR3 spans 15 amino acids. CDR3 in DNA: TGTGCCAGCAGCTTAGTGTCGGGTGCTAACTATGGCTACACCTTC. This encodes CASSLVSGANYGYTF.

The rearrangement uses TRBV28 and TRBJ1-5, with D possibly being TRBD1 (5 bases). V lost 3 bases, J lost 4 bases, and 10 bases lay in between. The CDR3 extends over 14 amino acids. The germline CDR1 and CDR2 sequences are MDHEN and SYDVKM. The CDR3 DNA is TGTGCCAGCAGTTTCCGCAGGGCTAATCAGCCCCAGCATTTT. It is translated as CASSFRRANQPQHF.

The gene calls are TRBV7-9 and TRBJ2-1; TRBD2 is a possible D gene (5 bases). The ends were cut back, 0 bases at V and 4 bases at J, with 10 bases in the middle. This CDR3 has 15 residues. Germline assignment: CDR1 SEHNR and CDR2 FQNEAQ (reference sequence). This CDR3 is CASSLAPSSYNEQFF. For the CDR3, the DNA is TGTGCCAGCAGCTTAGCTCCTAGCAGTTACAATGAGCAGTTCTTC.

This rearrangement joins TRBV28 to TRBJ2-5; TRBD2 matches 8 bases. The J call is in doubt because the DNA end fits TRBJ2-7 better. From germline, CDR1 is MDHEN and CDR2 SYDVKM. The CDR3 is 14 residues long. The CDR3, as DNA: TGTGCCAGCAGTTTAACGGCGGGAGGCTACGAGCAGTACTTC. This sequence encodes CASSLTAGGYEQYF.

The genes are TRBV6-1 and TRBJ2-2; D is uncertain. Germline-derived CDR1 and CDR2 are MNHNS and SASEGT. Trimming stripped 4 bases from V and 3 bases from J, with 6 bases between. The CDR3 is 13 residues long. In nucleotides, the CDR3 is TGTGCCAGCAGTGTGCGCGACACCGGGGAGCTGTTTTTT. This sequence encodes CASSVRDTGELFF.

The rearrangement uses TRBV6-6 and TRBJ1-6; D gene uncertain. Trimming pared 2 bases from V and 4 bases from J, leaving 12 bases between. Per the germline V gene, CDR1 is MNHNY and CDR2 is SVGAGI (reference sequence). CDR3 length equals 16 residues. The CDR3 loop is CASSYGLPLYNSPLHF. CDR3 DNA sequence: TGTGCCAGCAGTTACGGGCTTCCCCTGTATAATTCACCCCTCCACTTT.

This clone has just one count. The chain joins TRBV13 to TRBJ2-3; TRBD1 is a possible D gene (6 bases). The germline V and J ends were trimmed by 5 bases and 0 bases, with 9 bases remaining between them. The germline V gene has CDR1 PRHDT and CDR2 FYEKMQ (reference sequence). The CDR3 runs 14 residues. The CDR3 spells CASSHRVSTDTQYF. Here the CDR3 DNA reads TGTGCCAGCAGCCACAGGGTTAGCACAGATACGCAGTATTTT.

The genes are TRBV7-9 and TRBJ1-2; D is unresolved. V lost 4 bases and J lost 3, with 15 bases in between. From germline, CDR1 is SEHNR and CDR2 FQNEAQ (reference sequence). This CDR3 region has 15 residues. CDR3 sequence reads: CASSSPGKGDYGYTF. In DNA form, the CDR3 reads TGTGCCAGCAGCTCCCCCGGGAAGGGCGACTATGGCTACACCTTC.